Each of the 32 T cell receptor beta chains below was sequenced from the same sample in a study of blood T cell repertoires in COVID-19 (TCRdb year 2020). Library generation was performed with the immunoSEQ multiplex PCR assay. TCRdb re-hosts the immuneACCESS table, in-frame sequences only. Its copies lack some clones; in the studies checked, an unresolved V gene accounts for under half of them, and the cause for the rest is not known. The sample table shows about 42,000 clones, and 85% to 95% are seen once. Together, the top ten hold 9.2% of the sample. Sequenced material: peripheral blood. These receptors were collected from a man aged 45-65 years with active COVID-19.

For the CDR3, the DNA is TGCGCCAGCAGTGAGGGGGGGGACCCCAATGAGCAGTTCTTC. This translates into CASSEGGDPNEQFF. The chain is built from TRBV10-1 and TRBJ2-1, with 7 nucleotides matching TRBD2. This CDR3 region has 14 residues. From germline, CDR1 is WNHNN and CDR2 SYGVQD (reference sequence). Trimming at V came to 2 bases and at J to 6 bases, leaving 4 bases not matched to a gene.

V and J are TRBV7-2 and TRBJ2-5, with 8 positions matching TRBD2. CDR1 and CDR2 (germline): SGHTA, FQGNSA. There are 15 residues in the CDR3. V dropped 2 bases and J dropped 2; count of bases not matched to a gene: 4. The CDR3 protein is CASSLNPSGQETQYF. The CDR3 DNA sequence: TGTGCCAGCAGCTTAAACCCTAGCGGGCAAGAGACCCAGTACTTC. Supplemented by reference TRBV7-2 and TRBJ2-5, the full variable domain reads GAGVSQSPSNKVTEKGKDVELRCDPISGHTALYWYRQSLGQGLEFLIYFQGNSAPDKSGLPSDRFSAERTGGSVSTLTIQRTQQEDSAVYLCASSLNPSGQETQYFGPGTRLLVL.

The CDR3 sequence: CASSILLGGRADEQFF. The CDR3 DNA is TGTGCCAGTAGTATACTACTCGGCGGGAGGGCCGATGAGCAGTTCTTC. The chain links TRBV19 to TRBJ2-1; 9 positions match TRBD2. V dropped 2 bases and J dropped 8; count of bases not matched to a gene: 10. The CDR3 runs to 16 residues. Germline CDR1 reads LNHDA; CDR2 reads SQIVND (reference sequence).

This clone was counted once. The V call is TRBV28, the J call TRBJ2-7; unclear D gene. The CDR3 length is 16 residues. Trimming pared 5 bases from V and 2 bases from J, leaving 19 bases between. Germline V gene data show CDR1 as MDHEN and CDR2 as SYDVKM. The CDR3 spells CASSPRARGYPYEQYF. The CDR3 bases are TGTGCCAGCAGTCCGCGAGCCCGCGGCTACCCCTACGAGCAGTACTTC.

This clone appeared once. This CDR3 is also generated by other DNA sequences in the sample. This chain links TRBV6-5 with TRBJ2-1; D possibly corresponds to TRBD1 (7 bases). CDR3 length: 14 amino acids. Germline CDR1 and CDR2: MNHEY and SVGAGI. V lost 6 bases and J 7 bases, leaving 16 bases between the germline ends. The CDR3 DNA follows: TGTGCCAGCAGCCCGGCAGGGGGGAATAATGAGCAGTTCTTC. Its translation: CASSPAGGNNEQFF.

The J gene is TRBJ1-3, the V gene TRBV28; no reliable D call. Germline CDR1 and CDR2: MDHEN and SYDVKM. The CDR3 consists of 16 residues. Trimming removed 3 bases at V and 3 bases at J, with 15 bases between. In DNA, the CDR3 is TGTGCCAGCAGTTTCGGGCGGCGGGTGGTTGGAAACACCATATATTTT. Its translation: CASSFGRRVVGNTIYF. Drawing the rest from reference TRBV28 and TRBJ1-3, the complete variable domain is DVKVTQSSRYLVKRTGEKVFLECVQDMDHENMFWYRQDPGLGLRLIYFSYDVKMKEKGDIPEGYSVSREKKERFSLILESASTNQTSMYLCASSFGRRVVGNTIYFGEGSWLTVV.

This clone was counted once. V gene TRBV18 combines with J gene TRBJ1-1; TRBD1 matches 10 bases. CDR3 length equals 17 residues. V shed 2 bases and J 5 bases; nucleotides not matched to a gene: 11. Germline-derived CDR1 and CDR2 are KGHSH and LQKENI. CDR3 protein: CASSPFLPDRGGTEAFF. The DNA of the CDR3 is TGTGCCAGCTCACCATTCCTTCCGGACAGGGGGGGAACTGAAGCTTTCTTT.

CDR3 in amino acids: CASNRISGRPEQYF. CDR3 nucleotide sequence: TGTGCCAGCAACCGGATTAGCGGGAGGCCCGAGCAGTACTTC. J is TRBJ2-7 and V is TRBV28; 10 bases agree with TRBD2. The CDR3 has 14 residues. From germline, CDR1 is MDHEN and CDR2 SYDVKM. Trimming took 7 bases from V and 6 from J; bases not matched to a gene: 9.

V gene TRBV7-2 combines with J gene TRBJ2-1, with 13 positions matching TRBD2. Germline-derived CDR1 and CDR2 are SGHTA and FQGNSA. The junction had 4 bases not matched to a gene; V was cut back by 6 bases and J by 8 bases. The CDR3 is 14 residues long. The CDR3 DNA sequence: TGTGCCAGCAGAAGACTAGCGGGAGGCTATGAGCAGTTCTTC. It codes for CASRRLAGGYEQFF.

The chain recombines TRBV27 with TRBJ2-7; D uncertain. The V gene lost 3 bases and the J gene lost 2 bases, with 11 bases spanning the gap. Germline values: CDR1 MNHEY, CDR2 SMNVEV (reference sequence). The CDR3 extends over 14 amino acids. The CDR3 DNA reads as TGTGCCAGCAGTTTTATAGAAACCACCTACGAGCAGTACTTC. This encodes CASSFIETTYEQYF.

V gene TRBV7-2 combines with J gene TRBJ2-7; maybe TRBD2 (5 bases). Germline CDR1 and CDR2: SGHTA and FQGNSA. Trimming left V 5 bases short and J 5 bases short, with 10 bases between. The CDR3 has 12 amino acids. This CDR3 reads CASSPSWHEQYF. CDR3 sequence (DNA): TGTGCCAGCAGCCCTAGCTGGCACGAGCAGTACTTC.

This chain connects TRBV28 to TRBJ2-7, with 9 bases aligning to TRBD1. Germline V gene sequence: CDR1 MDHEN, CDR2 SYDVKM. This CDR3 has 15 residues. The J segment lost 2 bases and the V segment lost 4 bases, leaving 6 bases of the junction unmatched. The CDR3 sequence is CASSSGGTGPYEQYF. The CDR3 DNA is TGTGCCAGCAGTTCCGGGGGGACAGGGCCCTACGAGCAGTACTTC.

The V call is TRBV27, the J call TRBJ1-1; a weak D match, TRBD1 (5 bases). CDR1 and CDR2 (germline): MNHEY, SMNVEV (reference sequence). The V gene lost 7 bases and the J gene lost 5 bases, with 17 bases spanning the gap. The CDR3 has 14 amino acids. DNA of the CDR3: TGTGCCAGCAAAACGGGGGGGTTGGGGACTGAAGCTTTCTTT. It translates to CASKTGGLGTEAFF.

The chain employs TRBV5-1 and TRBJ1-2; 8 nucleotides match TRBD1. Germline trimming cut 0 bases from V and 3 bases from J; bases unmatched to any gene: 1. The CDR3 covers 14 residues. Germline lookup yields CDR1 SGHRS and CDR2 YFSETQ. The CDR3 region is CASSLEQGDYGYTF. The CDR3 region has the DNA TGCGCCAGCAGCTTGGAACAGGGGGACTATGGCTACACCTTC.

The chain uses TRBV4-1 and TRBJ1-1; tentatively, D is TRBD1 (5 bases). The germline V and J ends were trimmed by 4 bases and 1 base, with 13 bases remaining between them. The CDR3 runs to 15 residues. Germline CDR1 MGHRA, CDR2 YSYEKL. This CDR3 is CASSREGSRNTEAFF. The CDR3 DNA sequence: TGCGCCAGCAGCCGGGAGGGGTCACGGAACACTGAAGCTTTCTTT.

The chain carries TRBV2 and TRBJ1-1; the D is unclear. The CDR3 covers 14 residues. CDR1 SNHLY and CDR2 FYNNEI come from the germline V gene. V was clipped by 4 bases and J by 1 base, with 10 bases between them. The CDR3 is CASSGPSTNTEAFF. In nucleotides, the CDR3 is TGTGCCAGCAGTGGGCCTTCAACGAACACTGAAGCTTTCTTT.

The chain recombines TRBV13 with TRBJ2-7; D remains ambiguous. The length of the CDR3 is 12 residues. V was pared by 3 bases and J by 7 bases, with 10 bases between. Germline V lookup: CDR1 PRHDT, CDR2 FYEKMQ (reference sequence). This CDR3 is CASSFLMREQYF. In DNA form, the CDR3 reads TGTGCCAGCAGCTTCTTGATGCGAGAGCAGTACTTC.

CDR3 sequence reads: CASSPSVLSSGANVLTF. The CDR3 nucleotides read TGTGCCAGCAGCCCGTCTGTTCTTTCCAGTGGGGCCAACGTCCTGACTTTC. This chain joins TRBV9 and TRBJ2-6, with unresolved D. Trimming left V 4 bases short and J 3 bases short, with 17 bases between. The germline V gene has CDR1 SGDLS and CDR2 YYNGEE. The CDR3 is 17 residues long.

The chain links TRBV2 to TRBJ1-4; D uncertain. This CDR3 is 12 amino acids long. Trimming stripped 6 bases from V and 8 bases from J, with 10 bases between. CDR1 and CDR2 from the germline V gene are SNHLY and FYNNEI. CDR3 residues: CASSGEQEKLFF. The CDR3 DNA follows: TGTGCCAGCAGCGGAGAACAAGAAAAACTGTTTTTT.

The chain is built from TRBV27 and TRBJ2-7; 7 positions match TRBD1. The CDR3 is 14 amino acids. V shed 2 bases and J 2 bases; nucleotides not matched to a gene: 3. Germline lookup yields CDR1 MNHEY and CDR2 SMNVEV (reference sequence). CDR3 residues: CASSLRQGAYEQYF. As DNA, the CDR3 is TGTGCCAGCAGTTTACGGCAGGGGGCCTACGAGCAGTACTTC.

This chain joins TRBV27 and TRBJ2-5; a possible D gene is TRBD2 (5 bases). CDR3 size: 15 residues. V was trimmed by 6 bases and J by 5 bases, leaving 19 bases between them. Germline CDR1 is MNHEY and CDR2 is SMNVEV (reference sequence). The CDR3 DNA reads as TGTGCCAGCAGAGTCGACCGACTAAGTCGTGAGACCCAGTACTTC. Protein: CASRVDRLSRETQYF.

CDR3 DNA sequence: TGTGCCAGCAGTGAAGGACAGGTGGCGAAAGAGACCCAGTACTTC. It specifies CASSEGQVAKETQYF. The gene calls are TRBV6-1 and TRBJ2-5, with a possible D match to TRBD1 (6 bases). V lost 1 base to trimming and J lost 3 bases, with 12 bases between them. The germline gives CDR1 MNHNS, CDR2 SASEGT. The CDR3 is 15 residues long.

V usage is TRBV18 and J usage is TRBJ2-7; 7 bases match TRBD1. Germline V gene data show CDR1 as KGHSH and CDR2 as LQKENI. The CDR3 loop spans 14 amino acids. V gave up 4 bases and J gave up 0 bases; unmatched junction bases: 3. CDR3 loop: CASSRGTVSYEQYF. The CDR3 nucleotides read TGTGCCAGCTCACGTGGGACAGTCTCCTACGAGCAGTACTTC.

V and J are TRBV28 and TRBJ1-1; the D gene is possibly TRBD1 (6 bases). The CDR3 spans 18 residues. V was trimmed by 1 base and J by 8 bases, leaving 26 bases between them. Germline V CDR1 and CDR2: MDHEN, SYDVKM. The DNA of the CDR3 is TGTGCCAGCAGTTTATCGGCGCCCATAGGACAGACGTCTGGGGAAGCTTTCTTT. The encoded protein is CASSLSAPIGQTSGEAFF.

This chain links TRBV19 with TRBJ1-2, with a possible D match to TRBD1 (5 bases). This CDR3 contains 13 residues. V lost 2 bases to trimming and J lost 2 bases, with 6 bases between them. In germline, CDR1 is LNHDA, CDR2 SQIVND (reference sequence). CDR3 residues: CASSIQGNYGYTF. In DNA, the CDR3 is TGTGCCAGTAGTATACAGGGAAACTATGGCTACACCTTC.

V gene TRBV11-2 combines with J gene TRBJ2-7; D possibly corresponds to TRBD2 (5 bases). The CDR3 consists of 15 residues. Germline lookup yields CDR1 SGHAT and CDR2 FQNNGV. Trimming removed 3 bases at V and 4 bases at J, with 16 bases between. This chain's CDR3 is CASSLGPGVGYEQYF. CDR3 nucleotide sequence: TGTGCCAGCAGCTTGGGCCCCGGGGTAGGGTACGAGCAGTACTTC.

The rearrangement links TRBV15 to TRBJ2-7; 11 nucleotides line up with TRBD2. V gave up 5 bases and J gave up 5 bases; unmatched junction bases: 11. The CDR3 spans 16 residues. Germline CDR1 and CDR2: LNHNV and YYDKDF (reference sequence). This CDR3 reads CATSGTSGNSVHEQYF. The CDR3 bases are TGTGCCACCAGCGGGACTAGCGGCAATTCAGTCCACGAGCAGTACTTC.

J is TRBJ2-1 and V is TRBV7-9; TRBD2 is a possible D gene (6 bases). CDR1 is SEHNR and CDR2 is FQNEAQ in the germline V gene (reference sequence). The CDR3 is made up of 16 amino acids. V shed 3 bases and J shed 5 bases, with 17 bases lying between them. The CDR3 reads CASSFPGLDLNNEQFF. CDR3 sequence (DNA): TGTGCCAGCAGCTTCCCGGGACTCGACCTGAACAATGAGCAGTTCTTC.

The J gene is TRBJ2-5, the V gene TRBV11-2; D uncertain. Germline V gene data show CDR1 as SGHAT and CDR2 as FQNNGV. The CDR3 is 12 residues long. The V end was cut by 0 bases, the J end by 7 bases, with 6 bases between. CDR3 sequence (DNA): TGTGCCAGCAGCTTAGACCGAGGGACCCAGTACTTC. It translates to CASSLDRGTQYF.

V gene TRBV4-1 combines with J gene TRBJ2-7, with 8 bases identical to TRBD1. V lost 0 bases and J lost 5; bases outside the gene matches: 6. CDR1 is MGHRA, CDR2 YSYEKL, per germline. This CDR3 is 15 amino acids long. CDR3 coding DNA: TGCGCCAGCAGCCAAGATCCAGGGGGCCTCAACGAGCAGTACTTC. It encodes CASSQDPGGLNEQYF.

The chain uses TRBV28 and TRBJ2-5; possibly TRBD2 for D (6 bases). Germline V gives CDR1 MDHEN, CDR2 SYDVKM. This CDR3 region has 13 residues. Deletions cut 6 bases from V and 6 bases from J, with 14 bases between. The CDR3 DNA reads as TGTGCCAGCAGACAAGGAGGGGAAAAGACCCAGTACTTC. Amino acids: CASRQGGEKTQYF.

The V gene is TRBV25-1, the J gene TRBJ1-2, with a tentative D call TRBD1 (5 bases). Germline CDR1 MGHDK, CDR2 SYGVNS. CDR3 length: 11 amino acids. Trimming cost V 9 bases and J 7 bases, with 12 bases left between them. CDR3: CASSPGFGYTF. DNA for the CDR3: TGTGCCAGTTCCCCAGGGTTTGGCTACACCTTC.